Given below is one T cell receptor (beta chain) in context. The antigen is not known. With 60 Vbeta and 13 Jbeta primers, the PCR was carried out. TCRdb's table, derived via immunoSEQ multiplex PCR, lists solely in-frame clones and lacks some. This sample has roughly 150,000 clones, with 73% found just once. The data stem from a study of cytomegalovirus exposure and HLA in healthy donors. Across the study: Genotyping of 300 to 450 donors showed that around 86% belonged to the Caucasian-associated ancestry cluster.

This CDR3 is built from 15 residues. Germline CDR1 is SGDLS and CDR2 is YYNGEE. The junction had 5 bases not matched to a gene; V was cut back by 3 bases and J by 7 bases. The study's findings and limits: Analysis was carried out at a later point, and it linked a missense DCLRE1C variant to TCR beta V- and J-gene trimming. The study listed under 200 cytomegalovirus-associated TCR beta chains.

V and J are TRBV9 and TRBJ2-1; 12 positions match TRBD2. The sequence was collected from a woman between 18 and 29 years old in good health and CMV-seropositive. The sequenced sample was PBMCs. In DNA, the CDR3 is TGTGCCAGCAGCGCGCGGACTAGCGGGGATAATGAGCAGTTCTTC. Protein: CASSARTSGDNEQFF.